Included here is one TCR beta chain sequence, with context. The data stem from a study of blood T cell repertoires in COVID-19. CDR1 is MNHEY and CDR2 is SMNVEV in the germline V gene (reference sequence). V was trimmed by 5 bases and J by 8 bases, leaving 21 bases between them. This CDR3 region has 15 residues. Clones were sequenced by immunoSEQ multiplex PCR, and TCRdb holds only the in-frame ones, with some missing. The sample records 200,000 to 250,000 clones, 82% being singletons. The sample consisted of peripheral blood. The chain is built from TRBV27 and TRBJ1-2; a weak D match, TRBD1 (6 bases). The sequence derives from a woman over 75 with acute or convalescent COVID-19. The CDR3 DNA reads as TGTGCCAGCAGTCCGAGTCCTCCCACAGGGTACGGCTACACCTTC. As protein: CASSPSPPTGYGYTF.